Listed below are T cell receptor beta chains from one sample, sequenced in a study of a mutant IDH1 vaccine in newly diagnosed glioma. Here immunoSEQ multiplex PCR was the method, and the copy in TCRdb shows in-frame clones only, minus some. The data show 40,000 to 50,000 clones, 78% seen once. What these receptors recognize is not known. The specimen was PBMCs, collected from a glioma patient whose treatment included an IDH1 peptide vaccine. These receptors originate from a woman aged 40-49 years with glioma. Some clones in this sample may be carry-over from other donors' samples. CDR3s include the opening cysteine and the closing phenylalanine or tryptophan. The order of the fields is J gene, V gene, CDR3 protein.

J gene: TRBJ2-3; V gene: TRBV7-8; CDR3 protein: CASSRRRDTQYF
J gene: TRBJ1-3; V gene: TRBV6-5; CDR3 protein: CAEDSKRGEGNTIYF
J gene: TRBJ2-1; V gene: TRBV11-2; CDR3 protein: CASSLELPGRLQFF
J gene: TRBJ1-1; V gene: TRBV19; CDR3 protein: CASSKGPRTEAFF
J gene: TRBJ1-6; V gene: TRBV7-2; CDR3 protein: CASSLSTLPESPLHF
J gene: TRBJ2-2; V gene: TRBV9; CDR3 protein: CASSVGGGGVTGELFF
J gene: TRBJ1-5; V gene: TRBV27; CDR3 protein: CASSLTGRGKGAQHF
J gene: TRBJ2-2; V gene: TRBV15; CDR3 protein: CATSRDQTTGELFF
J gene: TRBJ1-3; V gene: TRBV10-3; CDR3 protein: CAIRPGQPISGNTIYF
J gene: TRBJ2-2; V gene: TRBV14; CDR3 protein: CASSQDWAGANTGELFF
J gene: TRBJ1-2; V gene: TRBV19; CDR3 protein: CASTGTGNDYGYTF
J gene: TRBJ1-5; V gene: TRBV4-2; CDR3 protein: CASSQGTQDHQPQHF
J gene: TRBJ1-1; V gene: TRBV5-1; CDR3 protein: CASSLEGGQAFF
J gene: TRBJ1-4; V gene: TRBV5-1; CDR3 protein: CASSSSGGGKLFF
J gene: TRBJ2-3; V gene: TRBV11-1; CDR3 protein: CASSLQAGVTDTQYF
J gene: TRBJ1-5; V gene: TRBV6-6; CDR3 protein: CASSPQGNQPQHF
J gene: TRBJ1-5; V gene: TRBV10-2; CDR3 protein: CASSETSNSNQPQHF